The clone carrying this T cell receptor beta chain showed up just a few times. Since a much larger clone is just one base distant, this may be a read error. The data derive from a study of tumor-infiltrating lymphocytes in primary liver carcinoma. About the research overall: The tumors, T1-T3 N0M0 lesions, were roughly 4.2 to 11 cm across.

Constant-region priming of 500 ng total RNA yielded TCR beta cDNA. Three-round nested multiplex PCR performed with slightly modified ARM-PCR produced the TCR beta libraries. TRBV1-TRBV30 forward primers and a C-beta reverse primer were used in the first two PCR rounds, which each ran for approximately 9 cycles. TCRdb re-called the multiplex PCR reads through MiXCR, storing one row per CDR3 protein. The sample holds just over 300,000 distinct CDR3 sequences, 58% seen once. Germline DNA was extracted too, while blood RNA derived from unsorted whole blood. CDR1 is SGHAT and CDR2 is FQNNGV in the germline V gene. The CDR3 covers 15 residues.

Material: peripheral blood. The clonotype originates from a woman aged 25 to 45 with primary liver carcinoma and hepatitis B virus infection. This chain joins TRBV11-2 and TRBJ1-1; TRBD1 might be the D (5 bases). The CDR3 bases are TGTGTCAGCAGCCCCCGTGGGGGAATGAACACTGAAGCTTTCTTT. Its protein is CVSSPRGGMNTEAFF.